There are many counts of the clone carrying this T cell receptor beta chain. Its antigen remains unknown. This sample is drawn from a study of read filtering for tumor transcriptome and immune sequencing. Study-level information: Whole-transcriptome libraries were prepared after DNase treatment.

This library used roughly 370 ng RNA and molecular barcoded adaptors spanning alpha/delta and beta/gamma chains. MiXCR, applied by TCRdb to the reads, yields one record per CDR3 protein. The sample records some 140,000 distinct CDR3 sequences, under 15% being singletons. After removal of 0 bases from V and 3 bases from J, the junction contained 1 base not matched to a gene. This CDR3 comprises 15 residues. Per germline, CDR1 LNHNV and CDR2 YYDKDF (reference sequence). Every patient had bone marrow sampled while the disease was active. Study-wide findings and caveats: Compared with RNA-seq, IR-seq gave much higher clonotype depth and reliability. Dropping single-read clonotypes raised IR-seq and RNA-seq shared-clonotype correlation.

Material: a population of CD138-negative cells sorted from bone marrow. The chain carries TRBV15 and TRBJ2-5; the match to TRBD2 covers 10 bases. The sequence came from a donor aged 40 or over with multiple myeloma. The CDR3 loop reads CATSRDLAGEETQYF. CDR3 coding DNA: TGTGCCACCAGCAGAGACCTAGCGGGAGAAGAGACCCAGTACTTC.